The clone carrying this TCR beta chain came up a few times. The antigen is unknown. MiXCR, run by TCRdb on the 5' RACE reads, gives a single entry per CDR3 protein. This table has under 350,000 distinct CDR3 sequences, 7.5% to 9.5% appearing once. Germline lookup yields CDR1 LNHNV and CDR2 YYDKDF (reference sequence). The CDR3 has 16 residues. The V end was cut by 3 bases, the J end by 0 bases, with 9 bases between. The sample is drawn from a study of identical twins. Study-level points and caveats: Cross-sectional statistical analysis was relied on for the conclusions, without the same donors being followed. Abundant cord blood beta clonotypes carried fewer insertions; memory repertoires showed none.

This sample was shared with a second study, whose subject was yellow fever vaccine responses in identical twins.

The receptor's source is a woman between 18 and 30 years old in good health. Input material: CD8+ T cells sorted from blood. The chain joins TRBV15 to TRBJ2-6, with a possible D match to TRBD1 (5 bases). CDR3 protein: CATSSSGFSGANVLTF. The DNA of the CDR3 is TGTGCCACCAGCAGCTCAGGGTTCTCTGGGGCCAACGTCCTGACTTTC.